A single sample is the source of the 10 T cell receptor beta chains below, sequenced in a study of shared clonotypes between healthy human individuals. Sequencing was performed with immunoSEQ multiplex PCR; in TCRdb, only in-frame clones are kept and a portion is missing. The table has approximately 2.5 million clones, just over 90% seen once; the top ten hold over 0.12%. Sequenced material: naive CD4+ T cells sorted from blood. Noted subset: CD45RA+ positively selected. The receptors derive from a man in his late teens or twenties in good health.

This clone was recorded only once. The chain has TRBV5-1 and TRBJ2-1, with 11 bases matching TRBD1. The CDR3 runs 15 residues. V lost 4 bases to trimming and J lost 9 bases; unmatched junction nucleotides: 9. CDR1 is SGHRS and CDR2 is YFSETQ in the germline V gene. CDR3 residues: CASSVGQGVGGEQFF. The CDR3 region has the DNA TGCGCCAGCAGCGTGGGACAGGGGGTAGGCGGTGAGCAGTTCTTC.

The V call is TRBV10-3, the J call TRBJ2-5; the D gene could be TRBD1 or TRBD2 (6 bases each). Looked up from germline, CDR1 is ENHRY and CDR2 is SYGVKD. The CDR3 spans 14 residues. V lost 2 bases and J 0 bases, leaving 7 bases between the germline ends. CDR3 nucleotide sequence: TGTGCCATCAGTGAGAGGGGGGACCAAGAGACCCAGTACTTC. Its protein is CAISERGDQETQYF.

The CDR3 DNA reads TGTGCCAGCAGCCTTCCCGGGGCAACCAGGGACCACGAGCAGTACTTC. This encodes CASSLPGATRDHEQYF. The gene calls are TRBV5-6 and TRBJ2-7, with D perhaps being TRBD1 or TRBD2 (5 bases each). Germline V gene data show CDR1 as SGHDT and CDR2 as YYEEEE. With 4 bases removed from V and 5 bases from J, the gap between germline ends came to 22 bases. This CDR3 spans 16 amino acids.

The V call is TRBV5-1, the J call TRBJ1-1; no definite D call. The CDR3 consists of 17 residues. With 2 bases removed from V and 1 base from J, the gap between germline ends came to 18 bases. In germline, CDR1 is SGHRS, CDR2 YFSETQ. CDR3 sequence: CASSLSGPQIRNTEAFF. Written as DNA, the CDR3 is TGCGCCAGCAGCTTAAGCGGGCCTCAGATCAGGAACACTGAAGCTTTCTTT.

For the CDR3, the DNA is TGTGCCAGTAGTTTCTTCGGGACCCTGCTAGGGGAGCTGTTTTTT. Translation: CASSFFGTLLGELFF. The chain employs TRBV19 and TRBJ2-2; D may match TRBD1 or TRBD2 (5 bases each). The CDR3 runs to 15 residues. From germline, CDR1 is LNHDA and CDR2 SQIVND (reference sequence). With 5 bases removed from V and 8 bases from J, the gap between germline ends came to 18 bases.

The V gene is TRBV5-5, the J gene TRBJ2-7, with no clear D. The CDR3 is 15 residues long. Germline V gene lookup returns CDR1 SGHKS and CDR2 YYEKEE (reference sequence). V shed 0 bases and J shed 3 bases, with 13 bases lying between them. The chain's CDR3 is CASSLAWDPYYEQYF. The DNA of the CDR3 is TGTGCCAGCAGCTTGGCGTGGGATCCGTACTACGAGCAGTACTTC.

Worth noting for this clone: The same CDR3 also results from other DNA sequences found in this sample. The V and J genes are TRBV5-4 and TRBJ1-4, with no clear D. Germline-derived CDR1 and CDR2 are SGHNT and YYREEE (reference sequence). The CDR3 runs 13 residues. The ends were cut back, 4 bases at V and 2 bases at J, with 6 bases in the middle. The CDR3 region has the DNA TGTGCCAGCAGCCTCGTTACTAATGAAAAACTGTTTTTT. Encoded protein: CASSLVTNEKLFF.

On this clone: Other DNA sequences of this sample code for an identical CDR3. The chain recombines TRBV10-3 with TRBJ2-3; no firm D call. The CDR3 sequence is 12 residues long. V gave up 3 bases and J gave up 3 bases, with 4 bases separating them. Germline loops: CDR1 ENHRY, CDR2 SYGVKD. CDR3 nucleotides: TGTGCCATCAGTGAAGGGACAGATACGCAGTATTTT. Amino acid sequence: CAISEGTDTQYF.

J is TRBJ1-2 and V is TRBV10-2, with 8 bases aligning to TRBD1. Germline trimming cut 2 bases from V and 3 bases from J; bases unmatched to any gene: 2. The CDR3 covers 14 residues. Per germline, CDR1 WSHSY and CDR2 SAAADI. The CDR3 here is CASSEPTGDYGYTF. CDR3 coding DNA: TGCGCCAGCAGTGAGCCGACAGGGGACTATGGCTACACCTTC.

The chain joins TRBV6-6 to TRBJ2-2, with D possibly called TRBD1 or TRBD2 (5 bases each). CDR3 length equals 16 residues. Germline CDR1 and CDR2: MNHNY and SVGAGI (reference sequence). V was cut by 2 bases and J by 6 bases, with 16 bases left in between. The CDR3 DNA sequence: TGTGCCAGCAGTTACCCAGGGATGGCGGGTCCCGGGGAGCTGTTTTTT. It translates to CASSYPGMAGPGELFF.